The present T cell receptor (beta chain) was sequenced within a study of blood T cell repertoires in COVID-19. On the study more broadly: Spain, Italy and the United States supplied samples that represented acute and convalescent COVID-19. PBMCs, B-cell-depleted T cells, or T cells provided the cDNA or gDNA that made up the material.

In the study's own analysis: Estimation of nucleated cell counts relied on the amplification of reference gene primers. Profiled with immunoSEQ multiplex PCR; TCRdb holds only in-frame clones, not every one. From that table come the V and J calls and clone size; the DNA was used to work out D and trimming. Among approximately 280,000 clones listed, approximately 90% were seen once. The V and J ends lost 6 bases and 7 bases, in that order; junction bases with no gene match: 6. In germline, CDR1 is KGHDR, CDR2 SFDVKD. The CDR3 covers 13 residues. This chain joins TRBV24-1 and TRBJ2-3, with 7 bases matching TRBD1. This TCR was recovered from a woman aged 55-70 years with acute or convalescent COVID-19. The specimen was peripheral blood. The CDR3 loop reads CATSTWDRYTQYF. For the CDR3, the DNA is TGTGCCACCAGTACCTGGGACAGATATACGCAGTATTTT.